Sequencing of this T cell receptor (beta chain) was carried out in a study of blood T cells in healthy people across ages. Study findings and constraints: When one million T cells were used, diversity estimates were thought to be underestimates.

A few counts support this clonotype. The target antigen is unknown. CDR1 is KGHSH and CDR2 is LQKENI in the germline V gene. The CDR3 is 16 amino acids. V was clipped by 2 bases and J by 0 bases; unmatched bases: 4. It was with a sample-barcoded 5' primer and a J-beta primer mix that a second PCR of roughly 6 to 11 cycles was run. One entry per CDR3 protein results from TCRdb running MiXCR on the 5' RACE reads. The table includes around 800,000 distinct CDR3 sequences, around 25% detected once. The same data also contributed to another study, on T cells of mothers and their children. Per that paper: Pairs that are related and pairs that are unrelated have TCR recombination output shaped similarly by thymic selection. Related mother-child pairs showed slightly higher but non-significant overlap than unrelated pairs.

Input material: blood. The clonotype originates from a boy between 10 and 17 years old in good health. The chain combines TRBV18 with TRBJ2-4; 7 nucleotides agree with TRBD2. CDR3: CASSPKGLSAKNIQYF. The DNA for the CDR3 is TGTGCCAGCTCACCAAAGGGACTATCAGCCAAAAACATTCAGTACTTC.